The 28 T cell receptor beta chains given below trace back to one sample, sequenced in a study of cytotoxic CD8 clonotypes in ibrutinib-treated CLL. Clones were read by immunoSEQ multiplex PCR, and TCRdb kept only the in-frame ones, dropping some. The sample lists 300,000 or so clones; approximately 67% were seen once. Sequencing was performed on PBMCs, taken after 36 months of ibrutinib treatment. The receptors were gathered from a human donor with chronic lymphocytic leukemia.

The chain recombines TRBV29-1 with TRBJ2-7; D may be TRBD2 (5 bases). CDR3 length: 15 residues. Trimming shortened V by 1 base and J by 0 bases, and 13 bases separated the two germline ends. CDR1 and CDR2 (germline): SQVTM, ANQGSEA. The CDR3 sequence: CSVEGVVGSSYEQYF. The CDR3 nucleotides are TGCAGCGTTGAAGGTGTGGTGGGGAGCTCCTACGAGCAGTACTTC.

The J gene is TRBJ2-2, the V gene TRBV2; D gene ambiguous. V was clipped by 7 bases and J by 4 bases, with 4 bases between them. The CDR3 extends over 11 amino acids. Per germline, CDR1 SNHLY and CDR2 FYNNEI. This CDR3 is CASTSTGELFF. The CDR3 DNA is TGTGCCAGCACAAGCACCGGGGAGCTGTTTTTT.

This clone came up once. This chain links TRBV6-6 with TRBJ2-7; D is undetermined. This CDR3 is built from 14 residues. V was trimmed by 7 bases and J by 7 bases, leaving 20 bases between them. Germline CDR1 MNHNY, CDR2 SVGAGI (reference sequence). Here the CDR3 DNA reads TGTGCCAGCACCAAGGAAGGCCCTATGCAGGAGCAGTACTTC. Residues: CASTKEGPMQEQYF.

V and J are TRBV7-9 and TRBJ2-5; perhaps D is TRBD1 or TRBD2 (6 bases each). There are 15 residues in the CDR3. Germline V gene sequence: CDR1 SEHNR, CDR2 FQNEAQ (reference sequence). Deletions cut 5 bases from V and 2 bases from J, with 15 bases between. In DNA, the CDR3 is TGTGCCAGCAGCCCACTTACGGGGGCACAAGAGACCCAGTACTTC. It codes for CASSPLTGAQETQYF.

J is TRBJ2-1 and V is TRBV7-2; unclear D gene. Germline lookup yields CDR1 SGHTA and CDR2 FQGNSA. V lost 2 bases and J 4 bases, leaving 12 bases between the germline ends. The CDR3 has 15 amino acids. The CDR3 loop is CASSLSRSGYNEQFF. CDR3 DNA sequence: TGTGCCAGCAGCTTATCTCGTTCCGGGTACAATGAGCAGTTCTTC.

The chain joins TRBV29-1 to TRBJ2-5, with TRBD1 matching 7 bases. Germline V lookup: CDR1 SQVTM, CDR2 ANQGSEA. Trimming at V came to 6 bases and at J to 4 bases, leaving 8 bases not matched to a gene. This CDR3 spans 13 amino acids. This CDR3 is CSVDRQGSETQYF. The CDR3 DNA reads TGCAGCGTCGACAGACAGGGTTCAGAGACCCAGTACTTC.

This rearrangement joins TRBV9 to TRBJ2-5; D may be TRBD2 (6 bases). CDR1 is SGDLS and CDR2 is YYNGEE in the germline V gene. Trimming took 4 bases from V and 2 from J, leaving 12 bases between them. CDR3 size: 14 residues. CDR3 nucleotide sequence: TGTGCCAGCAGCCTGGGACTCCGACAAGAGACCCAGTACTTC. Translation gives CASSLGLRQETQYF. The variable domain in full, with the rest retrieved from reference TRBV9 and TRBJ2-5, is DSGVTQTPKHLITATGQRVTLRCSPRSGDLSVYWYQQSLDQGLQFLIQYYNGEERAKGNILERFSAQQFPDLHSELNLSSLELGDSALYFCASSLGLRQETQYFGPGTRLLVL.

This clone has more than one count but fewer than ten. The chain is built from TRBV14 and TRBJ2-7; tentatively, D is TRBD1 (6 bases). The CDR3 sequence is 15 residues long. Between the trimmed V and J ends, which lost 4 bases and 3 bases, there was a span of 16 bases. In germline, CDR1 is SGHDN, CDR2 FVKESK. The CDR3 region is CASSPLGAQYYEQYF. The CDR3 DNA sequence: TGTGCCAGCAGCCCCCTGGGGGCGCAGTACTACGAGCAGTACTTC.

The rearrangement uses TRBV6-5 and TRBJ1-1; tentative D call: TRBD1 (5 bases). Germline assignment: CDR1 MNHEY and CDR2 SVGAGI. The CDR3 spans 15 residues. V lost 4 bases and J 5 bases, leaving 17 bases between the germline ends. The CDR3 loop reads CASSSFPEGRTEAFF. The CDR3 DNA is TGTGCCAGCAGTTCTTTCCCCGAGGGGCGGACTGAAGCTTTCTTT.

The CDR3 DNA reads as TGTGCCAGCAGCGTAGATCGCGGCCATCAAGAGACCCAGTACTTC. Translation: CASSVDRGHQETQYF. The gene calls are TRBV9 and TRBJ2-5; D unresolved. The V end was cut by 0 bases, the J end by 2 bases, with 11 bases between. There are 15 residues in the CDR3. Germline CDR1 and CDR2: SGDLS and YYNGEE.

V gene TRBV5-1 combines with J gene TRBJ2-7, with D perhaps matching TRBD1 (6 bases). Trimming removed 1 base from V and 11 bases from J, with 10 bases in between. Germline CDR1 and CDR2: SGHRS and YFSETQ. This CDR3 has 11 amino acids. The CDR3 here is CASSLLGTKYF. DNA of the CDR3: TGCGCCAGCAGCTTGTTGGGGACAAAGTACTTC. Combining the CDR3 with reference TRBV5-1 and TRBJ2-7 gives the whole variable domain KAGVTQTPRYLIKTRGQQVTLSCSPISGHRSVSWYQQTPGQGLQFLFEYFSETQRNKGNFPGRFSGRQFSNSRSEMNVSTLELGDSALYLCASSLLGTKYFGPGTRLTVT.

The chain recombines TRBV11-2 with TRBJ1-1; D is uncertain. Germline V gene sequence: CDR1 SGHAT, CDR2 FQNNGV. This CDR3 contains 12 residues. With 1 base removed from V and 6 bases from J, the gap between germline ends came to 6 bases. DNA of the CDR3: TGTGCCAGCAGCTTAGGGCCTTCTGAAGCTTTCTTT. It yields the protein CASSLGPSEAFF.

The V gene is TRBV10-3, the J gene TRBJ2-3; D tentatively reads TRBD1 or TRBD2 (6 bases each). CDR1 is ENHRY, CDR2 SYGVKD, per germline. CDR3 length: 11 amino acids. V dropped 8 bases and J dropped 6 bases, with 9 bases sitting between them. As DNA, the CDR3 is TGTGCCATCCGGGGGCAGGATACGCAGTATTTT. Protein product: CAIRGQDTQYF.

This chain uses TRBV5-1 with TRBJ2-1; no definite D call. Germline V gene data show CDR1 as SGHRS and CDR2 as YFSETQ. The germline V and J ends were trimmed by 1 base and 5 bases, with 10 bases remaining between them. The CDR3 spans 14 residues. The CDR3 reads CASSLMVSDNEQFF. The CDR3 region has the DNA TGCGCCAGCAGCTTGATGGTCAGTGACAATGAGCAGTTCTTC. Variable domain in full (rest from reference TRBV5-1 and TRBJ2-1): KAGVTQTPRYLIKTRGQQVTLSCSPISGHRSVSWYQQTPGQGLQFLFEYFSETQRNKGNFPGRFSGRQFSNSRSEMNVSTLELGDSALYLCASSLMVSDNEQFFGPGTRLTVL.

The chain recombines TRBV2 with TRBJ1-2; D is unclear. Per the germline V gene, CDR1 is SNHLY and CDR2 is FYNNEI. This CDR3 is 14 amino acids long. Trimming took 11 bases from V and 4 from J, leaving 20 bases between them. The chain's CDR3 is CARRDPRGFYGYTF. The CDR3 nucleotides read TGTGCCCGTAGGGATCCGCGTGGTTTCTATGGCTACACCTTC.

The chain is built from TRBV7-9 and TRBJ1-3; D ambiguous. CDR3 size: 13 residues. Germline CDR1 reads SEHNR; CDR2 reads FQNEAQ (reference sequence). Trimming removed 5 bases at V and 2 bases at J, with 7 bases between. The CDR3 is CASSLDPGNTIYF. CDR3 nucleotides: TGTGCCAGCAGCCTCGACCCTGGAAACACCATATATTTT. The variable domain in full, with the rest retrieved from reference TRBV7-9 and TRBJ1-3, is DTGVSQNPRHKITKRGQNVTFRCDPISEHNRLYWYRQTLGQGPEFLTYFQNEAQLEKSRLLSDRFSAERPKGSFSTLEIQRTEQGDSAMYLCASSLDPGNTIYFGEGSWLTVV.

The chain joins TRBV5-1 to TRBJ2-3; 9 bases map to TRBD1. The CDR3 covers 16 residues. Germline values: CDR1 SGHRS, CDR2 YFSETQ. V was pared by 0 bases and J by 1 base, with 3 bases of the junction left unmatched. The CDR3 DNA reads TGCGCCAGCAGCTTGGCCTGGACAGGGGGCACAGATACGCAGTATTTT. Amino acids: CASSLAWTGGTDTQYF.

The chain links TRBV5-5 to TRBJ2-3; D tentatively fits TRBD1 or TRBD2 (6 bases each). The CDR3 spans 16 residues. Germline V gene lookup returns CDR1 SGHKS and CDR2 YYEKEE (reference sequence). With 4 bases removed from V and 0 bases from J, the gap between germline ends came to 15 bases. The CDR3 coding sequence is TGTGCCAGCAGCACCGGTAGGGGGGCGAGCACAGATACGCAGTATTTT. This gives the protein CASSTGRGASTDTQYF.

The rearrangement joins TRBV7-9 to TRBJ2-7; D gene ambiguous. The germline CDR1 and CDR2 sequences are SEHNR and FQNEAQ (reference sequence). The CDR3 consists of 13 residues. Trimming removed 5 bases from V and 2 bases from J, with 10 bases in between. CDR3 sequence (DNA): TGTGCCAGCAGCAGAGGTCTTGCCTACGAGCAGTACTTC. Protein: CASSRGLAYEQYF.

The chain has TRBV5-6 and TRBJ1-2; 7 nucleotides line up with TRBD1. Looked up from germline, CDR1 is SGHDT and CDR2 is YYEEEE. The junction had 5 bases not matched to a gene; V was cut back by 0 bases and J by 6 bases. The length of the CDR3 is 14 residues. The CDR3 is CASSLGTGGNGYTF. CDR3 DNA: TGTGCCAGCAGCTTGGGGACAGGAGGAAATGGCTACACCTTC. Looking up the rest from reference TRBV5-6 and TRBJ1-2 gives the full variable domain: DAGVTQSPTHLIKTRGQQVTLRCSPKSGHDTVSWYQQALGQGPQFIFQYYEEEERQRGNFPDRFSGHQFPNYSSELNVNALLLGDSALYLCASSLGTGGNGYTFGSGTRLTVV.

This chain uses TRBV7-8 with TRBJ2-2; weak D call: TRBD2 (5 bases). Germline CDR1 SGHVS, CDR2 FQNEAQ. The CDR3 is 15 amino acids. Trimming stripped 2 bases from V and 1 base from J, with 8 bases between. CDR3 bases: TGTGCCAGCAGCTTATCCCGGGGGAACACCGGGGAGCTGTTTTTT. It is translated as CASSLSRGNTGELFF.

This chain links TRBV27 with TRBJ2-7, with D possibly matching TRBD1 (5 bases). This CDR3 region has 14 residues. V was clipped by 1 base and J by 3 bases, with 10 bases between them. Germline CDR1 is MNHEY and CDR2 is SMNVEV (reference sequence). The CDR3 nucleotides are TGTGCCAGCAGTTTATACCACAGGTTCTACGAGCAGTACTTC. Protein product: CASSLYHRFYEQYF.

The chain employs TRBV6-5 and TRBJ1-4; D gene ambiguous. CDR3 length: 15 amino acids. V was shortened by 5 bases and J by 0 bases, with 10 bases between the two germline ends. Germline CDR1 reads MNHEY; CDR2 reads SVGAGI. The CDR3 is CASSPSQATNEKLFF. CDR3 bases: TGTGCCAGCAGTCCCAGTCAAGCAACTAATGAAAAACTGTTTTTT.

Comment on this clone: A read error may account for a junction end that differs from germline. This chain joins TRBV5-1 and TRBJ1-6; the D is unclear. Looked up from germline, CDR1 is SGHRS and CDR2 is YFSETQ. This CDR3 region has 15 residues. The CDR3 reads CASSLEVRGNSPLSF. CDR3 bases: TGCGCCAGCAGCTTGGAGGTCAGAGGGAATTCACCCCTCAGCTTT. The entire variable domain, with the rest obtained from reference TRBV5-1 and TRBJ1-6, is as follows: KAGVTQTPRYLIKTRGQQVTLSCSPISGHRSVSWYQQTPGQGLQFLFEYFSETQRNKGNFPGRFSGRQFSNSRSEMNVSTLELGDSALYLCASSLEVRGNSPLSFGNGTRLTVT.

The chain carries TRBV6-5 and TRBJ2-7; D is unresolved. This CDR3 region has 12 residues. Trimming cost V 10 bases and J 0 bases, with 10 bases left between them. CDR1 is MNHEY and CDR2 is SVGAGI in the germline V gene. CDR3 residues: CATQLSSYEQYF. The CDR3 DNA reads TGTGCCACTCAGCTATCCTCCTACGAGCAGTACTTC.

This sequence joins TRBV7-2 and TRBJ2-4; D gene uncertain. V lost 2 bases and J lost 9, with 11 bases in between. This CDR3 comprises 13 residues. The germline V gene encodes CDR1 SGHTA and CDR2 FQGNSA. The CDR3 region has the DNA TGTGCCAGCAGCTTATTGTCCCCTCCCATTCAGTACTTC. The encoded protein is CASSLLSPPIQYF.

The table lists this clone with a few counts. The same CDR3 is also encoded by other DNA sequences in this sample. The gene calls are TRBV5-1 and TRBJ2-2; 8 nucleotides agree with TRBD1. Per the germline V gene, CDR1 is SGHRS and CDR2 is YFSETQ. The CDR3 is 14 residues long. Trimming at V came to 4 bases and at J to 8 bases, leaving 7 bases not matched to a gene. DNA of the CDR3: TGCGCCAGCAGCCCGCAGGGGGCAACTGGGGAGCTGTTTTTT. Its protein is CASSPQGATGELFF.

This chain links TRBV12-5 with TRBJ2-2; 7 positions agree with TRBD1. V lost 1 base to trimming and J lost 4 bases; unmatched junction nucleotides: 0. In germline, CDR1 is LGHNT, CDR2 FRNRAP. The CDR3 has 14 residues. The chain's CDR3 is CASGLAGGTGELFF. Written as DNA, the CDR3 is TGTGCTAGTGGTTTGGCAGGGGGCACCGGGGAGCTGTTTTTT. Variable domain in full (rest from reference TRBV12-5 and TRBJ2-2): DARVTQTPRHKVTEMGQEVTMRCQPILGHNTVFWYRQTMMQGLELLAYFRNRAPLDDSGMPKDRFSAEMPDATLATLKIQPSEPRDSAVYFCASGLAGGTGELFFGEGSRLTVL.